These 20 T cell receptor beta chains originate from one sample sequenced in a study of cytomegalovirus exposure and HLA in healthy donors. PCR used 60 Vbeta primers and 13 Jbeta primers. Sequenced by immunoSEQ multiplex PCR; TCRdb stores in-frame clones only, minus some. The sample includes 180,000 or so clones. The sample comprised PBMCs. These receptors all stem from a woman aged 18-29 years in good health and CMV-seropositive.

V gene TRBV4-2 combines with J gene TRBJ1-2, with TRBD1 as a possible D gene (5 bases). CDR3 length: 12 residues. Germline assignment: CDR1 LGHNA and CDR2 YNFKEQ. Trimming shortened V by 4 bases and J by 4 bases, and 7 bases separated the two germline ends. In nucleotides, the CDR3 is TGTGCCAGCAGCCCCGACAGCTATGGCTACACCTTC. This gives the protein CASSPDSYGYTF.

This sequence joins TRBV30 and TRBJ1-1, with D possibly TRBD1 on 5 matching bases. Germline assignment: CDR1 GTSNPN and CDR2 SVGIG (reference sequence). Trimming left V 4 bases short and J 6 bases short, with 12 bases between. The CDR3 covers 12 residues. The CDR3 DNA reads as TGTGCCTGGACTAGGAGGGGCGCTGAAGCTTTCTTT. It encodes CAWTRRGAEAFF.

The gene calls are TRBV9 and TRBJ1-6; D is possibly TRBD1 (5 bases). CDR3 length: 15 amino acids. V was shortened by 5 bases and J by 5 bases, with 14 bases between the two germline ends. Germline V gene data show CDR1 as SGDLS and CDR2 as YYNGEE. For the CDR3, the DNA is TGTGCCAGCAGTCGTAGCGGGGGAAATAATTCACCCCTCCACTTT. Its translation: CASSRSGGNNSPLHF.

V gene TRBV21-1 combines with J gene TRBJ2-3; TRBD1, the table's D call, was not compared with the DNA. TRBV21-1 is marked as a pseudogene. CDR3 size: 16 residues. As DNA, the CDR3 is TGTGCCAGCAGCAAAATGGGCAAGGCTAGCACAGATACGCAGTATTTT. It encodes CASSKMGKASTDTQYF.

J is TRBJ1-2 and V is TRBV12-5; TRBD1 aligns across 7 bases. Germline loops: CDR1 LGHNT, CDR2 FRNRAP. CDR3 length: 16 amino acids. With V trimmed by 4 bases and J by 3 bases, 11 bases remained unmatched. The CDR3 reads CASGSRARDRYYGYTF. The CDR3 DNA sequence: TGTGCTAGTGGTTCCCGAGCGCGGGACAGATACTATGGCTACACCTTC.

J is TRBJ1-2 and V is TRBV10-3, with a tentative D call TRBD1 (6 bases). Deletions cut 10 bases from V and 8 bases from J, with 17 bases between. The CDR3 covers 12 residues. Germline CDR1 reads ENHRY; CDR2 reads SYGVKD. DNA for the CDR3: TGTGCCACCCAACCAGGGGACCGAGGCTACACCTTC. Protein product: CATQPGDRGYTF.

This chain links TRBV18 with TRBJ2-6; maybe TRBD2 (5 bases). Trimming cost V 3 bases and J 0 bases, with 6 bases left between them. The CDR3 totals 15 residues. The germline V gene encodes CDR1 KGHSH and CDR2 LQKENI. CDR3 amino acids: CASSPEVSGANVLTF. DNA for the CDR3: TGTGCCAGCTCACCGGAGGTCTCTGGGGCCAACGTCCTGACTTTC. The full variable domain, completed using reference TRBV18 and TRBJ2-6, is NAGVMQNPRHLVRRRGQEARLRCSPMKGHSHVYWYRQLPEEGLKFMVYLQKENIIDESGMPKERFSAEFPKEGPSILRIQQVVRGDSAAYFCASSPEVSGANVLTFGAGSRLTVL.

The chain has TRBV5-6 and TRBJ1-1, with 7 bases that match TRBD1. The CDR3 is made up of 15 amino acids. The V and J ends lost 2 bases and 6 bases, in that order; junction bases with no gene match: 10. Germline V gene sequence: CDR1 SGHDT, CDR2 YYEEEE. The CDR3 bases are TGTGCCAGCAGCTTACTAGACAGGGTTTCCCCTGAAGCTTTCTTT. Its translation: CASSLLDRVSPEAFF.

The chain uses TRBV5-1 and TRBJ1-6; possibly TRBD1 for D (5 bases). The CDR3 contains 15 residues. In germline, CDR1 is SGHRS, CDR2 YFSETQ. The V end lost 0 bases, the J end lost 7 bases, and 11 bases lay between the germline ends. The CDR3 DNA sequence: TGCGCCAGCAGCTTGGGACAGTATACCAATTCACCCCTCCACTTT. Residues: CASSLGQYTNSPLHF.

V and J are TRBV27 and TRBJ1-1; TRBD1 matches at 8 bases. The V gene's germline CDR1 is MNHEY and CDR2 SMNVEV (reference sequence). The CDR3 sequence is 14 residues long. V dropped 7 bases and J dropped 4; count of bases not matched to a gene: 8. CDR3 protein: CASTPDRVGTEAFF. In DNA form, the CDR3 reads TGTGCCAGCACCCCGGACAGGGTGGGCACTGAAGCTTTCTTT.

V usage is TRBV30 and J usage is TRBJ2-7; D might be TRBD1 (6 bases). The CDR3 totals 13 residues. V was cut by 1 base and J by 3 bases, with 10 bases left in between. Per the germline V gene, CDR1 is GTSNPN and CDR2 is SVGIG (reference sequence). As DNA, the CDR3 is TGTGCCTGGAGTGAAGGACAGTTCTACGAGCAGTACTTC. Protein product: CAWSEGQFYEQYF.

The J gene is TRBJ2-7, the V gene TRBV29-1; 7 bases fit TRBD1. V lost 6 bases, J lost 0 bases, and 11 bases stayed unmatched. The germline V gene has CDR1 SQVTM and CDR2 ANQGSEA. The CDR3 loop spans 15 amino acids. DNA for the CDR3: TGCAGCGTCGTTTCGGCCCGGGACAGCTCCTACGAGCAGTACTTC. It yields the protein CSVVSARDSSYEQYF.

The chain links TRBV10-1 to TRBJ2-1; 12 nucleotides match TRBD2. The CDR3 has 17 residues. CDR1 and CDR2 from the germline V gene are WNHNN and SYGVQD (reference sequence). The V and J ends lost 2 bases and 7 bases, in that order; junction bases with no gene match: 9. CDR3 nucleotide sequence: TGCGCCAGCAGTGAGATGACTAGCGGGAGAGGGATTAATGAGCAGTTCTTC. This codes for CASSEMTSGRGINEQFF.

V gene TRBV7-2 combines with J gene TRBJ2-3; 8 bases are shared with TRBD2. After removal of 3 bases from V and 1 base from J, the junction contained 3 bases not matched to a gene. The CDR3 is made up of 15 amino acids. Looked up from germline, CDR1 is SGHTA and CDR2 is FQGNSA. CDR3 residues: CASSFGGARTDTQYF. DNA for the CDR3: TGTGCCAGCAGCTTCGGGGGGGCCCGCACAGATACGCAGTATTTT.

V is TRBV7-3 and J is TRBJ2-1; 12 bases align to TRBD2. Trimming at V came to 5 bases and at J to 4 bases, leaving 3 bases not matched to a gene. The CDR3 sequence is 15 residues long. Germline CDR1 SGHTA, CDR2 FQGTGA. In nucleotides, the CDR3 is TGTGCCAGCAGCCTAGCGGGGGGGACATACAATGAGCAGTTCTTC. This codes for CASSLAGGTYNEQFF.

DNA for the CDR3: TGCGCCAGCAGGACAGGCACCATGAACACTGAAGCTTTCTTT. It is translated as CASRTGTMNTEAFF. This sequence joins TRBV5-1 and TRBJ1-1, with a possible D match to TRBD1 (6 bases). With 5 bases removed from V and 0 bases from J, the gap between germline ends came to 11 bases. The CDR3 has 14 amino acids. Germline CDR1 and CDR2: SGHRS and YFSETQ.

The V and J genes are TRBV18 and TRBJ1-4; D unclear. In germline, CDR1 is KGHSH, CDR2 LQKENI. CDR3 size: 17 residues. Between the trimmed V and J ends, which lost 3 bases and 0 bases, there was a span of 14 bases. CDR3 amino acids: CASSPRGGSSTNEKLFF. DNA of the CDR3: TGTGCCAGCTCACCGCGGGGTGGAAGCTCAACTAATGAAAAACTGTTTTTT.

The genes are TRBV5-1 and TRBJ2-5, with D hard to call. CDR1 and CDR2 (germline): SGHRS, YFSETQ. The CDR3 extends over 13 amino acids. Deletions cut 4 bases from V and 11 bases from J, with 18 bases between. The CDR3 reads CASSPRDGSEQYF. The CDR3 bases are TGCGCCAGCAGCCCACGAGATGGGTCGGAGCAGTACTTC.

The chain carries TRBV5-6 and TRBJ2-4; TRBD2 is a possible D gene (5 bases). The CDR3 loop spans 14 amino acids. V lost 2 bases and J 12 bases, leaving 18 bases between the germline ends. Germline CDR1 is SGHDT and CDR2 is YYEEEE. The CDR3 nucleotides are TGTGCCAGCAGCTTTGGGAGTGATCCCTATGGTCAGTACTTC. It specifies CASSFGSDPYGQYF.

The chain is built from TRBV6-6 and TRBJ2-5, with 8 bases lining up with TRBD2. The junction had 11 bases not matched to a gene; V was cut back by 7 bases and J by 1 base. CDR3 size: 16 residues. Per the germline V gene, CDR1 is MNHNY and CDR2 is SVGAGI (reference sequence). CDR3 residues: CASTGRGGASQETQYF. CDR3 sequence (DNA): TGTGCCAGCACCGGGAGGGGAGGAGCCTCCCAAGAGACCCAGTACTTC.